This T cell receptor beta chain was sequenced for a study of T cell responses to AZD1222 COVID-19 vaccine. V lost 3 bases, J lost 3 bases, and 5 bases stayed unmatched. The CDR3 is 14 residues long. Germline values: CDR1 SGHNT, CDR2 YYREEE (reference sequence). Points from the study as a whole: Regions 160-218 and 743-854 held dominance among vaccine-associated CD4 TCRs, which spanned spike. The study reported that nearly half of spike-specific TCRs target unmutated variant regions. Repertoire sampling was restricted to post-peak T cell response timepoints. The sample set comprised mostly white British donors with more females, and clonal diversity was possibly underestimated.

The assay was immunoSEQ multiplex PCR, and TCRdb's table has in-frame clones only and misses some. The profile shows 130,000 to 150,000 clones, approximately 89% of them singletons. Worth noting for this clone: Antigen unknown.

This specimen consisted of peripheral blood, obtained on day 0 of AZD1222 vaccination. The chain recombines TRBV5-4 with TRBJ2-5; 7 bases line up with TRBD2. This TCR was sampled from an adult in good health. CDR3 loop: CASSSGLVKETQYF. DNA for the CDR3: TGTGCCAGCAGCTCCGGACTAGTAAAAGAGACCCAGTACTTC.